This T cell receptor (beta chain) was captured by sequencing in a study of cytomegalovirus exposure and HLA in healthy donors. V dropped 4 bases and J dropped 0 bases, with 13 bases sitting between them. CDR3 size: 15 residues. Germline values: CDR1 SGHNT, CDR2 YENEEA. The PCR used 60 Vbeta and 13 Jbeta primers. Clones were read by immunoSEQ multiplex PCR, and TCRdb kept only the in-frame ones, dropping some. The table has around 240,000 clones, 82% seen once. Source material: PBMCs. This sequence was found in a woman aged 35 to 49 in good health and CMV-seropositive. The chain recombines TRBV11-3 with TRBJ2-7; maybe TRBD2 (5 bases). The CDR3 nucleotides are TGTGCCAGCAGCTCTCGGACGGGGAGCTCCTACGAGCAGTACTTC. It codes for CASSSRTGSSYEQYF.